Listed here are 24 T cell receptor beta chains from one sample, sequenced in a study of blood T cell repertoires in COVID-19. Method: immunoSEQ multiplex PCR; TCRdb's copy keeps in-frame clones and lacks some. The data contain roughly 200,000 clones, about 86% of them seen just once; the ten biggest clones take up more than 1.4%. What was sequenced was peripheral blood. The receptor set was obtained from a man younger than 35 with active or convalescent COVID-19.

The V and J genes are TRBV14 and TRBJ2-5; 11 bases agree with TRBD2. This CDR3 contains 17 residues. Looked up from germline, CDR1 is SGHDN and CDR2 is FVKESK. The V segment lost 2 bases and the J segment 3 bases; nucleotides outside the gene matches: 8. Here the CDR3 reads CASSQLLTSGAKETQYF. In DNA, the CDR3 is TGTGCCAGCAGCCAACTACTGACTAGCGGGGCAAAAGAGACCCAGTACTTC.

CDR3 protein: CASSLSWGLAGEGYEQYF. DNA of the CDR3: TGTGCCAGCAGTTTATCCTGGGGACTAGCGGGAGAAGGGTACGAGCAGTACTTC. The chain combines TRBV28 with TRBJ2-7; 14 positions match TRBD2. The V gene end was trimmed by 1 base and the J gene end by 4 bases; junction bases not matched to a gene: 9. The CDR3 covers 18 residues. Germline assignment: CDR1 MDHEN and CDR2 SYDVKM.

The rearrangement joins TRBV27 to TRBJ2-6; weak D call: TRBD1 (6 bases). CDR3 size: 15 residues. The V and J ends lost 4 bases and 4 bases respectively, with 11 bases between them. Germline V gene data show CDR1 as MNHEY and CDR2 as SMNVEV (reference sequence). The CDR3 bases are TGTGCCAGCAGTTACAGGGTCTCCGGGGCCAACGTCCTGACTTTC. Amino acid sequence: CASSYRVSGANVLTF.

This chain links TRBV29-1 with TRBJ1-1, with D uncertain. Trimming pared 4 bases from V and 0 bases from J, leaving 6 bases between. The CDR3 spans 12 residues. CDR1 and CDR2 from the germline V gene are SQVTM and ANQGSEA. The CDR3 spells CSVGGLNTEAFF. DNA of the CDR3: TGCAGCGTTGGCGGCTTGAACACTGAAGCTTTCTTT.

V is TRBV5-1 and J is TRBJ1-4, with 7 bases identical to TRBD1. The CDR3 length is 14 residues. CDR1 and CDR2 (germline): SGHRS, YFSETQ. The V gene end was trimmed by 6 bases and the J gene end by 0 bases; junction bases not matched to a gene: 2. The CDR3 DNA sequence: TGCGCCAGCACCCAGGGGGCAACTAATGAAAAACTGTTTTTT. Residues: CASTQGATNEKLFF. Using reference TRBV5-1 and TRBJ1-4 for the parts outside the CDR3, the full variable domain is KAGVTQTPRYLIKTRGQQVTLSCSPISGHRSVSWYQQTPGQGLQFLFEYFSETQRNKGNFPGRFSGRQFSNSRSEMNVSTLELGDSALYLCASTQGATNEKLFFGSGTQLSVL.

This chain uses TRBV18 with TRBJ1-1; D might be TRBD1 (5 bases). Looked up from germline, CDR1 is KGHSH and CDR2 is LQKENI. V dropped 5 bases and J dropped 1 base, with 8 bases sitting between them. CDR3 size: 13 residues. DNA of the CDR3: TGTGCCAGCTCATCTGACAGGAACACTGAAGCTTTCTTT. Protein product: CASSSDRNTEAFF. Together with reference TRBV18 and TRBJ1-1, the CDR3 gives the full variable domain: NAGVMQNPRHLVRRRGQEARLRCSPMKGHSHVYWYRQLPEEGLKFMVYLQKENIIDESGMPKERFSAEFPKEGPSILRIQQVVRGDSAAYFCASSSDRNTEAFFGQGTRLTVV.

The chain is built from TRBV7-8 and TRBJ2-1, with 8 bases matching TRBD2. The CDR3 runs to 13 residues. The V segment lost 5 bases and the J segment 6 bases; nucleotides outside the gene matches: 3. The germline gives CDR1 SGHVS, CDR2 FQNEAQ. As DNA, the CDR3 is TGTGCCAGCAGCCCCGGGGGGGTCAATGAGCAGTTCTTC. Translation: CASSPGGVNEQFF.

This chain connects TRBV28 to TRBJ2-3; 11 nucleotides match TRBD2. Germline V lookup: CDR1 MDHEN, CDR2 SYDVKM. V lost 3 bases, J lost 9 bases, and 5 bases stayed unmatched. The CDR3 is made up of 14 amino acids. The CDR3 DNA sequence: TGTGCCAGCAGTTTTAGGGCTAGCGGGGGGACGCAGTATTTT. Protein sequence: CASSFRASGGTQYF.

The chain recombines TRBV5-4 with TRBJ1-2; 7 bases align to TRBD1. Germline CDR1 is SGHNT and CDR2 is YYREEE (reference sequence). V gave up 0 bases and J gave up 0 bases; unmatched junction bases: 5. This CDR3 has 16 amino acids. The CDR3, as DNA: TGTGCCAGCAGCTTGGGGACAGGCCCCCCTAACTATGGCTACACCTTC. Its protein is CASSLGTGPPNYGYTF.

This clone was counted only a few times. This rearrangement joins TRBV24-1 to TRBJ1-2; 10 bases are shared with TRBD1. With 5 bases clipped from V and 3 bases from J, the junction kept 5 bases outside the gene matches. Germline CDR1 and CDR2: KGHDR and SFDVKD. The CDR3 covers 15 residues. Here the CDR3 DNA reads TGTGCCACCAGTGCTACCGGGACAGGGGACTATGGCTACACCTTC. Encoded protein: CATSATGTGDYGYTF.

The sample holds many counts of this clone. The V gene is TRBV27, the J gene TRBJ1-2; D may be TRBD1 (5 bases). Trimming shortened V by 6 bases and J by 7 bases, and 15 bases separated the two germline ends. CDR3 length equals 13 residues. In germline, CDR1 is MNHEY, CDR2 SMNVEV (reference sequence). This CDR3 reads CASSKSGGTGYTF. CDR3 nucleotide sequence: TGTGCCAGCAGCAAATCGGGGGGAACTGGCTACACCTTC.

This clone was observed a single time. The chain joins TRBV9 to TRBJ1-2; 10 bases fit TRBD1. After removal of 4 bases from V and 5 bases from J, the junction contained 5 bases not matched to a gene. The CDR3 is made up of 14 amino acids. The germline CDR1 and CDR2 sequences are SGDLS and YYNGEE. In nucleotides, the CDR3 is TGTGCCAGCAGCTCGAGGACAGGGGGATATGGCTACACCTTC. It is translated as CASSSRTGGYGYTF.

J is TRBJ2-6 and V is TRBV9; 12 bases are shared with TRBD2. CDR3 size: 19 residues. The junction had 10 bases not matched to a gene; V was cut back by 3 bases and J by 3 bases. Germline lookup yields CDR1 SGDLS and CDR2 YYNGEE. The CDR3 nucleotides are TGTGCCAGCAGCGAGGGACTAGCGGGCCCAGGGGGTGGGGCCAACGTCCTGACTTTC. It yields the protein CASSEGLAGPGGGANVLTF.

The rearrangement links TRBV27 to TRBJ1-6, with 7 positions matching TRBD1. The CDR3 consists of 15 residues. V gave up 6 bases and J gave up 9 bases; unmatched junction bases: 11. CDR1 and CDR2 from the germline V gene are MNHEY and SMNVEV (reference sequence). The CDR3 reads CASSPRQGMISPLHF. The DNA of the CDR3 is TGTGCCAGCAGCCCGAGACAGGGAATGATTTCACCCCTCCACTTT.

The chain has TRBV5-1 and TRBJ2-7; 8 bases match TRBD1. With 3 bases clipped from V and 2 bases from J, the junction kept 4 bases outside the gene matches. Germline V lookup: CDR1 SGHRS, CDR2 YFSETQ. The CDR3 length is 14 residues. The CDR3 is CASSYGQGPYEQYF. The CDR3 nucleotides are TGCGCCAGCAGCTACGGACAGGGACCCTACGAGCAGTACTTC.

This clone occurred once. V and J are TRBV11-2 and TRBJ1-3; D uncertain. Trimming stripped 1 base from V and 2 bases from J, with 9 bases between. In germline, CDR1 is SGHAT, CDR2 FQNNGV. The CDR3 runs 15 residues. In nucleotides, the CDR3 is TGTGCCAGCAGCTTAGTACGGGAGGCTGGAAACACCATATATTTT. It translates to CASSLVREAGNTIYF.

This sequence joins TRBV2 and TRBJ2-2, with D possibly being TRBD2 (6 bases). Deletions cut 7 bases from V and 3 bases from J, with 12 bases between. The V gene's germline CDR1 is SNHLY and CDR2 FYNNEI. The CDR3 totals 14 residues. The CDR3 DNA reads TGTGCCAGCATCGGTAGCGGATACACCGGGGAGCTGTTTTTT. Protein sequence: CASIGSGYTGELFF.

This rearrangement joins TRBV6-5 to TRBJ2-5; 7 nucleotides line up with TRBD1. The CDR3 loop spans 14 amino acids. J was trimmed by 5 bases and V by 5 bases; bases with no gene match: 8. Germline CDR1 MNHEY, CDR2 SVGAGI. Here the CDR3 DNA reads TGTGCCAGCAGTCAACGGACAGGTAGGGAGACCCAGTACTTC. It is translated as CASSQRTGRETQYF.

The chain has TRBV25-1 and TRBJ2-7; the match to TRBD1 covers 9 bases. V shed 7 bases and J 2 bases; nucleotides not matched to a gene: 9. The germline V gene has CDR1 MGHDK and CDR2 SYGVNS. The CDR3 has 15 residues. The CDR3 nucleotides read TGTGCCAGCACGTGCCGGGACAGGGTCACCTACGAGCAGTACTTC. Translation gives CASTCRDRVTYEQYF.

This rearrangement joins TRBV18 to TRBJ1-3, with D possibly matching TRBD1 (6 bases). Between the trimmed V and J ends, which lost 3 bases and 8 bases, there was a span of 17 bases. The CDR3 is made up of 15 amino acids. Germline lookup yields CDR1 KGHSH and CDR2 LQKENI. In DNA form, the CDR3 reads TGTGCCAGCTCACCTCCGGACAGAGTCGCGGACACCATATATTTT. This translates into CASSPPDRVADTIYF.

This chain joins TRBV27 and TRBJ1-1; 8 bases align to TRBD1. With V trimmed by 3 bases and J by 0 bases, 6 bases remained unmatched. This CDR3 has 16 amino acids. Germline V gene sequence: CDR1 MNHEY, CDR2 SMNVEV (reference sequence). The CDR3 region is CASSFQNRGMNTEAFF. The CDR3 nucleotides are TGTGCCAGCAGTTTCCAAAACAGGGGGATGAACACTGAAGCTTTCTTT.

A single count supports this clone. This chain links TRBV5-1 with TRBJ2-7; 7 nucleotides match TRBD1. The length of the CDR3 is 17 residues. CDR1 and CDR2 from the germline V gene are SGHRS and YFSETQ. The J segment lost 4 bases and the V segment lost 4 bases, leaving 17 bases of the junction unmatched. The DNA of the CDR3 is TGCGCCAGCAGCCCAAGGCAACCAGGGGGATTGGTATACGAGCAGTACTTC. This translates into CASSPRQPGGLVYEQYF. The variable domain in full, completed from reference TRBV5-1 and TRBJ2-7, reads KAGVTQTPRYLIKTRGQQVTLSCSPISGHRSVSWYQQTPGQGLQFLFEYFSETQRNKGNFPGRFSGRQFSNSRSEMNVSTLELGDSALYLCASSPRQPGGLVYEQYFGPGTRLTVT.

The rearrangement joins TRBV2 to TRBJ1-1; 7 nucleotides line up with TRBD1. V was clipped by 7 bases and J by 5 bases; unmatched bases: 10. Germline CDR1 is SNHLY and CDR2 is FYNNEI. The CDR3 is made up of 14 amino acids. The CDR3 protein is CASTRETGRTEAFF. The CDR3 DNA reads as TGTGCCAGCACGAGAGAGACAGGGCGTACTGAAGCTTTCTTT.

The chain has TRBV18 and TRBJ1-1; TRBD1 is a possible D gene (5 bases). Germline V lookup: CDR1 KGHSH, CDR2 LQKENI. V lost 2 bases and J lost 5, with 9 bases in between. This CDR3 has 13 residues. The CDR3 is CASSPLGGTEAFF. DNA of the CDR3: TGTGCCAGCTCACCATTGGGGGGGACTGAAGCTTTCTTT.